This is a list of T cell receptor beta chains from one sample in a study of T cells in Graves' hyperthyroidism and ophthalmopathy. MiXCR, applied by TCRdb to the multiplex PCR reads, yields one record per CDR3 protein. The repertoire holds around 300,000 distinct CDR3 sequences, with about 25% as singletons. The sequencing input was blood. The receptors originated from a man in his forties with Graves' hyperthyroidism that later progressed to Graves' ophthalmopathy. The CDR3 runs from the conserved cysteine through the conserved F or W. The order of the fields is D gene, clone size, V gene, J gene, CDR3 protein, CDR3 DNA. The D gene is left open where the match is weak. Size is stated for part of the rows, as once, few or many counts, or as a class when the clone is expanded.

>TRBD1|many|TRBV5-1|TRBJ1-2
CASSLEADRRHHYGYTF
TGCGCCAGCAGCTTGGAGGCGGACAGGCGGCACCACTATGGCTACACCTTC
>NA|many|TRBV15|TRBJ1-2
CATSTGQGYTF
TGTGCCACCAGCACCGGACAGGGCTACACCTTC
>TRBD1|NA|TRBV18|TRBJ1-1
CASSPTTGAEAFF
TGTGCCAGCTCACCGACGACAGGGGCTGAAGCTTTCTTT
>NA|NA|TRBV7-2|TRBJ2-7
CASTHGGSYEQYF
TGTGCCAGCACCCACGGAGGTTCCTACGAGCAGTACTTC
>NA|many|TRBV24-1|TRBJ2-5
CATSDRQTREETQYF
TGTGCCACCAGTGATCGACAGACTAGGGAAGAGACCCAGTACTTC
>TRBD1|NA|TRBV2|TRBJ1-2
CASRAQGGGSGYTF
TGTGCCAGCAGGGCCCAGGGGGGAGGGAGTGGCTACACCTTC
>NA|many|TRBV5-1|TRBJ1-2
CASSFGPGLYGYTF
NA
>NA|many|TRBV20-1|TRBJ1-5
CSAQRGGSGRNQPQHF
TGCAGTGCTCAGAGAGGAGGCTCTGGGCGCAATCAGCCCCAGCATTTT
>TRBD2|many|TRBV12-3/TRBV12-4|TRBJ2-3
CASRRLAGGFTDTQYF
TGTGCCAGCAGGAGACTAGCGGGAGGCTTCACAGATACGCAGTATTTT
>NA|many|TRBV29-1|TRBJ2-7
CSVDQGVEQYF
TGCAGCGTTGACCAGGGAGTCGAGCAGTACTTC
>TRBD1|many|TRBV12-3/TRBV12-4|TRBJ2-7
CASSLETGGGYEQYF
TGTGCCAGCAGTTTAGAGACAGGGGGCGGCTACGAGCAGTACTTC
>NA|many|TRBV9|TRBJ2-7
CASSQTTGASSYEQYF
TGTGCCAGCAGCCAAACGACAGGCGCGAGCTCCTACGAGCAGTACTTC
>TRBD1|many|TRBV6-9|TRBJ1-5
CASVPETGPYSNQPQHF
TGTGCCAGCGTCCCGGAGACAGGGCCATATAGCAATCAGCCCCAGCATTTT
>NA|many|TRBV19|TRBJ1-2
CASSTAGPHLYGYTF
TGTGCCAGTAGTACGGCAGGGCCCCACCTCTATGGCTACACCTTC
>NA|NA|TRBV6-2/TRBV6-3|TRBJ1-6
CASSSTGNSPLHF
TGTGCCAGCAGTTCCACAGGAAATTCACCCCTCCACTTT
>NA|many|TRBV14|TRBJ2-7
CASSQGWGRINYEQYF
TGTGCCAGCAGCCAAGGTTGGGGACGGATAAACTACGAGCAGTACTTC
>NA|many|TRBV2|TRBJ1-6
CASSRDYNSPLHF
TGTGCCAGCAGCCGGGACTATAATTCACCCCTCCACTTT
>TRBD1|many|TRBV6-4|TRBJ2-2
CASKRQGINLNTGELFF
TGTGCCAGCAAAAGACAGGGAATAAACCTTAACACCGGGGAGCTGTTTTTT
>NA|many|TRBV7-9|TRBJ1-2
CASSRSGGNYGYTF
TGTGCCAGCAGCAGGTCCGGGGGGAACTATGGCTACACCTTC
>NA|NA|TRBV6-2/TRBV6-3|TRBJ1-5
CASSYRTERNQPQHF
TGTGCCAGCAGTTACAGGACGGAGCGCAATCAGCCCCAGCATTTT
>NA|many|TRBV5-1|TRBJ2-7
CASSLAWAGDGYEQYF
TGCGCCAGCAGCTTGGCCTGGGCAGGGGATGGGTACGAGCAGTACTTC
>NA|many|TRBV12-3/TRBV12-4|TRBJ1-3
CASSNGQPGSGNTIYF
TGTGCCAGCAGTAACGGACAGCCCGGCTCTGGAAACACCATATATTTT
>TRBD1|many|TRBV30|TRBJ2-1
CAWSVKGAYEQFF
TGTGCCTGGAGTGTGAAGGGGGCCTATGAGCAGTTCTTC
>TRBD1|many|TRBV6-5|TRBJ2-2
CASSYSGQGTGELFF
TGTGCCAGCAGTTACTCCGGACAGGGGACCGGGGAGCTGTTTTTT
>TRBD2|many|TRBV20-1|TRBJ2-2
CSARFRPGLAGAGELFF
TGCAGTGCTAGATTTAGACCGGGACTAGCGGGAGCCGGGGAGCTGTTTTTT
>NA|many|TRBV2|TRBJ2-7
CAGNPGPNDEQYF
TGTGCCGGTAACCCGGGTCCAAACGACGAGCAGTACTTC
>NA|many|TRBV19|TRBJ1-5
CASSILQTTNQPQHF
TGTGCCAGTAGTATCTTACAAACCACAAATCAGCCCCAGCATTTT
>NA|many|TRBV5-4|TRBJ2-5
CASSLVLDQETQYF
TGTGCCAGCAGCTTGGTTTTGGATCAAGAGACCCAGTACTTC
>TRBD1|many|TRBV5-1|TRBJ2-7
CASSATTGRRGDEQYF
TGCGCCAGCAGCGCAACGACAGGGAGAAGGGGTGACGAGCAGTACTTC
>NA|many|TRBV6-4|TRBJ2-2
CASSEANTGELFF
TGTGCCAGCAGTGAAGCAAACACCGGGGAGCTGTTTTTT
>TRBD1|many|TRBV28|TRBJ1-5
CASSFYARGQGGNQPQHF
TGTGCCAGCAGTTTCTACGCGCGAGGACAGGGAGGTAATCAGCCCCAGCATTTT
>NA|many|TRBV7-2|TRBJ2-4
CASSTGGGGLNIQYF
TGTGCCAGCAGCACCGGAGGAGGAGGCTTAAACATTCAGTACTTC
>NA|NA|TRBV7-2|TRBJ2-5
CASSLERGETQYF
TGTGCCAGCAGCTTAGAGAGGGGTGAGACCCAGTACTTC
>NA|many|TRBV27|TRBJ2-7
CASRVPGPNSYEQYF
TGTGCCAGCAGAGTCCCGGGACCGAACTCCTACGAGCAGTACTTC
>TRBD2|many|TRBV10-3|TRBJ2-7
CAISDTTSASYEQYF
TGTGCCATCAGTGATACGACTAGCGCCTCCTACGAGCAGTACTTC
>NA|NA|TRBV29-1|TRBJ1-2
CSDWTDYGYTF
TGCAGCGATTGGACAGATTATGGCTACACCTTC
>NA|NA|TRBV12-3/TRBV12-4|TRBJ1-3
CASTFVLGNTIYF
TGTGCCAGCACCTTCGTACTCGGAAACACCATATATTTT
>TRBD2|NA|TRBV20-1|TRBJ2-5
CSARDMRGAGETQYF
TGCAGTGCTAGAGATATGCGGGGGGCGGGGGAGACCCAGTACTTC
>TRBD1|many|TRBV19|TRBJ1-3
CASGRQGTGNTIYF
TGTGCCAGTGGACGACAGGGGACTGGAAACACCATATATTTT
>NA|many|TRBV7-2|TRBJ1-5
CASSFRVEQPQHF
TGTGCCAGCAGCTTTCGCGTTGAGCAGCCCCAGCATTTT
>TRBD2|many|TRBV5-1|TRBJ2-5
CASRTSGRSQETQYF
TGCGCCAGCAGAACTAGCGGGAGAAGCCAAGAGACCCAGTACTTC
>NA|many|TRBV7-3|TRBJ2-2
CASSLMQEAGELFF
TGTGCCAGCAGCTTAATGCAGGAGGCCGGGGAGCTGTTTTTT
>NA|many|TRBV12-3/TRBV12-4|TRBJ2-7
CASRAGVGAYEQYF
TGTGCCAGCAGGGCGGGAGTGGGGGCGTACGAGCAGTACTTC
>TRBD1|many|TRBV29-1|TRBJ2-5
CSLGQGAHQETQYF
TGCAGCCTCGGACAGGGGGCACACCAAGAGACCCAGTACTTC
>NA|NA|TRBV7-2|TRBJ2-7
CASGFLPVYEQYF
TGTGCCAGCGGCTTCCTCCCTGTGTACGAGCAGTACTTC
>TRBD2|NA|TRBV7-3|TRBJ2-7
CASSPRLAGEYEQYF
TGTGCCAGCAGCCCAAGACTAGCGGGAGAGTACGAGCAGTACTTC
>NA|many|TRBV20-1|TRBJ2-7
CSAHTSSPSYEQYF
TGCAGTGCGCACACTAGCTCTCCATCCTACGAGCAGTACTTC